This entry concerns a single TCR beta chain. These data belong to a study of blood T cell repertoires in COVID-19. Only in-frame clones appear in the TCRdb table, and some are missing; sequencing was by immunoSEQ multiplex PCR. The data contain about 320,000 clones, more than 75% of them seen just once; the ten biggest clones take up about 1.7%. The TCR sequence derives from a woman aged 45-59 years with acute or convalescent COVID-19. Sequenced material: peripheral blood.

The CDR3 DNA sequence: TGCGCCAGCAGCGTCGCAGGGAACACTGAAGCTTTCTTT. It yields the protein CASSVAGNTEAFF. This chain connects TRBV5-1 to TRBJ1-1, with D unresolved. V shed 4 bases and J shed 1 base, with 8 bases lying between them. There are 13 residues in the CDR3. Per germline, CDR1 SGHRS and CDR2 YFSETQ.